This paragraph covers one T cell receptor (beta chain) sequence. The antigen is unknown. The CDR3 is 16 residues long. The germline V gene has CDR1 MGHRA and CDR2 YSYEKL. The V gene lost 3 bases and the J gene lost 0 bases, with 15 bases spanning the gap. Until they underwent thyroid surgery, no patient had received any treatment. The data stem from a study of metastatic and nonmetastatic thyroid tumors. Study in general: The comparison covered peripheral blood and tumor or nodule tissue in malignant and benign thyroid patients.

Study findings and constraints: It was reported that TCR beta diversity was significantly higher in malignant thyroid tumors than benign nodules, in blood and tumor.

Original processing methods: A classifier of distant metastasis in papillary thyroid cancer was built from CDR3 differences (across clinicopathological groups). TCRdb ran MiXCR on the PCR reads. TCRdb assigned the V and J calls; the authors' analysis was not used. The sample consists of about 15,000 clones, about 32% of them appearing once. Specimen: tumor tissue. The clonotype comes from a female donor with papillary thyroid cancer or a benign thyroid nodule (not recorded which). Some clones in this sample may be carry-over from other donors' samples. This chain uses TRBV4-1 with TRBJ2-7; D perhaps matches TRBD2 (5 bases). Here the CDR3 DNA reads TGCGCCAGCAGCCACGTAGGGAAAGAGGGCTCCTACGAGCAGTACTTC. Residues: CASSHVGKEGSYEQYF.